This paragraph reports one T cell receptor (beta chain). No antigen is known for it. The CDR3 spans 19 residues. In germline, CDR1 is LGHNA, CDR2 YSLEER. V dropped 0 bases and J dropped 2; count of bases not matched to a gene: 5. Primers included in the PCR were 60 Vbeta and 13 Jbeta primers. Measured with immunoSEQ multiplex PCR; TCRdb has only the in-frame clones, and not every one. The sample carries over 150,000 clones, roughly 77% recorded once. The source of the sample is a study of cytomegalovirus exposure and HLA in healthy donors. Study-wide results and limits: Cytomegalovirus status was reportedly diagnosed by the classifier with high sensitivity and specificity. A later analysis reportedly identified an Asian-associated ancestry cluster as carrying fewer N-insertions than the approximately 710-donor mean. V- and J-gene trimming of TCR beta was linked (in a later analysis) to a missense DCLRE1C variant.

The chain is built from TRBV4-3 and TRBJ2-6; 12 positions match TRBD1. The sequenced sample was PBMCs. The TCR sequence derives from a man younger than 45 in good health and CMV-seropositive. CDR3 DNA: TGCGCCAGCAGCCAAGAATGGGGGACAGGGGGCACTGGGGCCAACGTCCTGACTTTC. This sequence encodes CASSQEWGTGGTGANVLTF.